The 32 T cell receptor beta chains below were found in one sample sequenced in a study of technical replicates of blood from a handful of donors (dated by TCRdb to the late 2010s). The library was prepared using the immunoSEQ multiplex PCR assay. TCRdb holds this immuneACCESS table with in-frame rearrangements only. Some clones are missing; in checked studies, unresolved V genes explain under half, and the rest has no known cause. This sample holds 80,000 to 95,000 clones; roughly 94% were observed only once. The top ten clones comprise around 0.22% of the sample. Source material: T cells isolated from PBMCs. Receptors originate from a human donor in good health.

The rearrangement joins TRBV5-1 to TRBJ1-2, with 9 positions matching TRBD1. The CDR3 extends over 15 amino acids. V was pared by 1 base and J by 5 bases, with 6 bases of the junction left unmatched. The germline gives CDR1 SGHRS, CDR2 YFSETQ. The CDR3 reads CASSLTYRGQYGYTF. The CDR3 region has the DNA TGCGCCAGCAGCTTGACTTACAGGGGGCAATATGGCTACACCTTC.

The chain employs TRBV6-4 and TRBJ1-1; D unresolved. V was cut by 2 bases and J by 1 base, with 5 bases left in between. Germline CDR1 reads MRHNA; CDR2 reads SNTAGT. This CDR3 is 13 amino acids long. CDR3 in amino acids: CASSDDTNTEAFF. Here the CDR3 DNA reads TGTGCCAGCAGTGACGACACGAACACTGAAGCTTTCTTT.

V and J are TRBV25-1 and TRBJ1-2; no reliable D call. Trimming removed 3 bases from V and 6 bases from J, with 14 bases in between. The length of the CDR3 is 14 residues. Per the germline V gene, CDR1 is MGHDK and CDR2 is SYGVNS. Written as DNA, the CDR3 is TGTGCCAGCAGTGATAATCGGGGAGAGAATGGCTACACCTTC. Its translation: CASSDNRGENGYTF.

V is TRBV5-1 and J is TRBJ1-1; the D gene is possibly TRBD1 (6 bases). V was pared by 0 bases and J by 0 bases, with 18 bases between. The CDR3 runs 18 residues. Germline assignment: CDR1 SGHRS and CDR2 YFSETQ. The CDR3 DNA is TGCGCCAGCAGCTTGGTAAGGGGGTTACAGGCCATGAACACTGAAGCTTTCTTT. Amino acids: CASSLVRGLQAMNTEAFF.

Details on this clone: The sample holds other DNA sequences that translate to the same CDR3. In DNA, the CDR3 is TGTGCCAGCAGCTTAGGACAGGGTAACACTGAAGCTTTCTTT. Translated: CASSLGQGNTEAFF. The rearrangement joins TRBV11-3 to TRBJ1-1; 7 nucleotides match TRBD1. Germline V gene data show CDR1 as SGHNT and CDR2 as YENEEA. Trimming at V came to 1 base and at J to 2 bases, leaving 1 base not matched to a gene. This CDR3 comprises 14 residues.

The V gene is TRBV7-9, the J gene TRBJ1-6; D uncertain. Germline V gene lookup returns CDR1 SEHNR and CDR2 FQNEAQ (reference sequence). V lost 2 bases, J lost 5 bases, and 7 bases lay in between. The CDR3 is 14 residues long. The CDR3 nucleotides are TGTGCCAGCAGCTTAACTGTGAATAATTCACCCCTCCACTTT. Translation gives CASSLTVNNSPLHF.

The chain recombines TRBV27 with TRBJ2-7, with 7 bases fitting TRBD2. This CDR3 has 15 amino acids. The germline CDR1 and CDR2 sequences are MNHEY and SMNVEV (reference sequence). Germline trimming cut 2 bases from V and 2 bases from J; bases unmatched to any gene: 6. The CDR3, as DNA: TGTGCCAGCAGTTTACTAGGAGCGGGGACCTACGAGCAGTACTTC. It codes for CASSLLGAGTYEQYF.

The chain combines TRBV5-4 with TRBJ2-1; TRBD1 matches 12 bases. With V trimmed by 4 bases and J by 6 bases, 11 bases remained unmatched. Per the germline V gene, CDR1 is SGHNT and CDR2 is YYREEE (reference sequence). CDR3 size: 17 residues. The CDR3 sequence is CASSPSGGTGGPNEQFF. The CDR3 region has the DNA TGTGCCAGCAGCCCGAGCGGAGGGACAGGGGGCCCCAATGAGCAGTTCTTC.

The gene calls are TRBV9 and TRBJ2-7, with 10 bases that match TRBD2. V was pared by 3 bases and J by 3 bases, with 6 bases of the junction left unmatched. This CDR3 has 15 amino acids. CDR1 SGDLS and CDR2 YYNGEE come from the germline V gene. CDR3 residues: CASSALAGDLYEQYF. The DNA of the CDR3 is TGTGCCAGCAGCGCTCTAGCGGGGGACCTCTACGAGCAGTACTTC.

The rearrangement uses TRBV10-3 and TRBJ2-7; no definite D call. There are 12 residues in the CDR3. The V end lost 3 bases, the J end lost 0 bases, and 3 bases lay between the germline ends. From germline, CDR1 is ENHRY and CDR2 SYGVKD. CDR3 nucleotides: TGTGCCATCAGTGAACTCTCCTACGAGCAGTACTTC. This gives the protein CAISELSYEQYF.

The chain uses TRBV20-1 and TRBJ1-1; no clear D. The V gene's germline CDR1 is DFQATT and CDR2 SNEGSKA (reference sequence). Trimming took 2 bases from V and 7 from J, leaving 8 bases between them. The CDR3 has 11 amino acids. DNA for the CDR3: TGCAGTGCTAGAATGAGTATTGAAGCTTTCTTT. It codes for CSARMSIEAFF.

This chain connects TRBV28 to TRBJ1-1, with 9 bases that match TRBD1. This CDR3 comprises 12 residues. J gave up 11 bases and V 6 bases, and 7 bases lay outside the gene matches. Germline V lookup: CDR1 MDHEN, CDR2 SYDVKM. The CDR3 bases are TGTGCCAGCAGATACAGGGGGCGATCCGCTTTCTTT. It specifies CASRYRGRSAFF.

The rearrangement joins TRBV19 to TRBJ2-1; TRBD2 might be the D (6 bases). CDR3 size: 15 residues. The germline CDR1 and CDR2 sequences are LNHDA and SQIVND (reference sequence). Trimming took off 9 bases at V and 8 bases at J, with 23 bases between the two ends. DNA of the CDR3: TGTGCCAGCACTCGGGGATCGGGAGTCGACGATGAGCAGTTCTTC. Its translation is CASTRGSGVDDEQFF.

The chain joins TRBV9 to TRBJ1-3, with D perhaps TRBD1 (5 bases). Germline CDR1 SGDLS, CDR2 YYNGEE. This CDR3 is built from 15 residues. V was clipped by 3 bases and J by 0 bases, with 10 bases between them. This CDR3 reads CASSAQGSSGNTIYF. In nucleotides, the CDR3 is TGTGCCAGCAGCGCGCAGGGTAGCTCTGGAAACACCATATATTTT.

The V call is TRBV5-1, the J call TRBJ2-7; D possibly corresponds to TRBD1 (7 bases). Per germline, CDR1 SGHRS and CDR2 YFSETQ. This CDR3 is 15 amino acids long. Trimming removed 0 bases at V and 3 bases at J, with 13 bases between. The CDR3 DNA reads as TGCGCCAGCAGCTTGGAGGGGGGACAGTACTACGAGCAGTACTTC. It codes for CASSLEGGQYYEQYF. The full variable domain, with the rest looked up from reference TRBV5-1 and TRBJ2-7, is KAGVTQTPRYLIKTRGQQVTLSCSPISGHRSVSWYQQTPGQGLQFLFEYFSETQRNKGNFPGRFSGRQFSNSRSEMNVSTLELGDSALYLCASSLEGGQYYEQYFGPGTRLTVT.

The J gene is TRBJ2-2, the V gene TRBV11-2, with 13 bases aligning to TRBD2. Unmatched junction bases numbered 11, after V lost 2 bases and J lost 11 bases. The CDR3 loop spans 17 amino acids. Germline V lookup: CDR1 SGHAT, CDR2 FQNNGV. CDR3 nucleotide sequence: TGTGCCAGCAGCTTACAACCGGGACTAGCGGGGCTACAAGAGCTGTTTTTT. Protein product: CASSLQPGLAGLQELFF.

The chain joins TRBV4-2 to TRBJ1-1; possibly TRBD1 for D (5 bases). V shed 0 bases and J shed 5 bases, with 10 bases lying between them. The germline V gene encodes CDR1 LGHNA and CDR2 YNFKEQ. The CDR3 length is 14 residues. The CDR3 bases are TGTGCCAGCAGCCAAGAATTGGGGGGAACTGAAGCTTTCTTT. Its protein is CASSQELGGTEAFF.

The chain uses TRBV7-9 and TRBJ2-2, with 7 bases identical to TRBD2. The CDR3 length is 15 residues. With V trimmed by 5 bases and J by 0 bases, 3 bases remained unmatched. CDR1 is SEHNR, CDR2 FQNEAQ, per germline (reference sequence). CDR3 bases: TGTGCCAGCAGCCCCGCGGGGGCGAACACCGGGGAGCTGTTTTTT. Amino acid sequence: CASSPAGANTGELFF.

V and J are TRBV6-5 and TRBJ2-1, with a tentative D call TRBD2 (5 bases). Per the germline V gene, CDR1 is MNHEY and CDR2 is SVGAGI. The V end lost 6 bases, the J end lost 9 bases, and 18 bases lay between the germline ends. CDR3 size: 14 residues. The CDR3 bases are TGTGCCAGCAGCTCAAGTCACGGGGTCAGTGAGCAGTTCTTC. This translates into CASSSSHGVSEQFF.

The rearrangement links TRBV7-8 to TRBJ1-5; D is unclear. The CDR3 is made up of 16 amino acids. Trimming removed 1 base from V and 6 bases from J, with 16 bases in between. Germline V CDR1 and CDR2: SGHVS, FQNEAQ. The CDR3 sequence is CASSLVLGGLGQPQHF. CDR3 nucleotide sequence: TGTGCCAGCAGCTTAGTGTTAGGCGGGCTCGGTCAGCCCCAGCATTTT.

The chain combines TRBV5-1 with TRBJ2-1; TRBD2 matches at 9 bases. From germline, CDR1 is SGHRS and CDR2 YFSETQ. CDR3 length: 16 amino acids. Losses at the gene ends were 5 bases for V and 4 bases for J; bases not matched to a gene: 10. The CDR3 sequence: CASSRGGAQSYNEQFF. Written as DNA, the CDR3 is TGCGCCAGCAGTCGCGGGGGGGCCCAATCGTACAATGAGCAGTTCTTC.

The chain joins TRBV28 to TRBJ1-1, with D unresolved. The CDR3 length is 14 residues. Looked up from germline, CDR1 is MDHEN and CDR2 is SYDVKM. The V end was cut by 2 bases, the J end by 4 bases, with 11 bases between. CDR3 sequence reads: CASSLRANPTEAFF. The CDR3 region has the DNA TGTGCCAGCAGTTTAAGAGCGAACCCCACTGAAGCTTTCTTT.

The chain links TRBV2 to TRBJ2-1, with TRBD1 identical over 8 bases. The V and J ends lost 5 bases and 6 bases, in that order; junction bases with no gene match: 6. The CDR3 length is 14 residues. Germline V lookup: CDR1 SNHLY, CDR2 FYNNEI. The CDR3: CASSYRTGSNEQFF. The CDR3 DNA follows: TGTGCCAGCAGTTATCGGACAGGGTCCAATGAGCAGTTCTTC.

J is TRBJ2-1 and V is TRBV6-5, with D possibly TRBD1 on 6 matching bases. This CDR3 contains 13 residues. Germline loops: CDR1 MNHEY, CDR2 SVGAGI. The V end lost 6 bases, the J end lost 3 bases, and 9 bases lay between the germline ends. The chain's CDR3 is CASRGQIYNEQFF. The CDR3 nucleotides are TGTGCCAGCAGAGGACAGATCTACAATGAGCAGTTCTTC.

The chain combines TRBV10-3 with TRBJ2-6; D might be TRBD1 (6 bases). The CDR3 totals 19 residues. Trimming took 3 bases from V and 0 from J, leaving 18 bases between them. Germline CDR1 and CDR2: ENHRY and SYGVKD. CDR3 nucleotide sequence: TGTGCCATCAGTGACCCCACCGGACAGTCGATCTCTGGGGCCAACGTCCTGACTTTC. Protein sequence: CAISDPTGQSISGANVLTF.

V is TRBV13 and J is TRBJ1-1; TRBD1 might be the D (5 bases). Germline V gene lookup returns CDR1 PRHDT and CDR2 FYEKMQ (reference sequence). This CDR3 has 14 residues. The V gene lost 7 bases and the J gene lost 0 bases, with 12 bases spanning the gap. The CDR3 DNA reads TGTGCCAGCACTCACAGGCTTATGAACACTGAAGCTTTCTTT. This codes for CASTHRLMNTEAFF.

This clone was recorded once. J is TRBJ1-2 and V is TRBV7-6; unclear D gene. Trimming removed 5 bases from V and 6 bases from J, with 16 bases in between. The CDR3 extends over 14 amino acids. Germline lookup yields CDR1 SGHVS and CDR2 FNYEAQ. This chain's CDR3 is CASSPGPPFNGYTF. The CDR3 coding sequence is TGTGCCAGCAGCCCAGGCCCTCCTTTCAATGGCTACACCTTC.

This clone was observed a single time. This chain uses TRBV9 with TRBJ2-5, with TRBD2 as a possible D gene (6 bases). The germline V gene encodes CDR1 SGDLS and CDR2 YYNGEE. V was cut by 3 bases and J by 4 bases, with 13 bases left in between. The CDR3 covers 14 residues. Here the CDR3 reads CASSAGSGVETQYF. The CDR3 DNA reads as TGTGCCAGCAGCGCGGGGTCGGGAGTAGAGACCCAGTACTTC. The full variable domain, with the rest looked up from reference TRBV9 and TRBJ2-5, is DSGVTQTPKHLITATGQRVTLRCSPRSGDLSVYWYQQSLDQGLQFLIQYYNGEERAKGNILERFSAQQFPDLHSELNLSSLELGDSALYFCASSAGSGVETQYFGPGTRLLVL.

The V and J genes are TRBV7-6 and TRBJ2-7; 12 bases align to TRBD2. V lost 5 bases to trimming and J lost 2 bases; unmatched junction nucleotides: 7. This CDR3 is 16 amino acids long. Germline lookup yields CDR1 SGHVS and CDR2 FNYEAQ. CDR3 amino acids: CASSPASGRAPYEQYF. CDR3 coding DNA: TGTGCCAGCAGCCCAGCTAGCGGGAGGGCCCCCTACGAGCAGTACTTC. Variable domain in full (rest from reference TRBV7-6 and TRBJ2-7): GAGVSQSPRYKVTKRGQDVALRCDPISGHVSLYWYRQALGQGPEFLTYFNYEAQQDKSGLPNDRFSAERPEGSISTLTIQRTEQRDSAMYRCASSPASGRAPYEQYFGPGTRLTVT.

The V gene is TRBV5-1, the J gene TRBJ1-1, with 9 bases aligning to TRBD1. With V trimmed by 0 bases and J by 0 bases, 3 bases remained unmatched. The CDR3 is 16 amino acids. CDR1 SGHRS and CDR2 YFSETQ come from the germline V gene. CDR3 protein: CASSLGQGGMNTEAFF. The CDR3 nucleotides read TGCGCCAGCAGCTTGGGACAGGGGGGAATGAACACTGAAGCTTTCTTT.

The chain couples TRBV4-2 to TRBJ2-7, with TRBD1 matching 10 bases. This CDR3 comprises 14 residues. Trimming removed 5 bases from V and 3 bases from J; junction bases left unmatched: 4. Per germline, CDR1 LGHNA and CDR2 YNFKEQ. The CDR3 sequence is CASSSRDRGYEQYF. For the CDR3, the DNA is TGTGCCAGCAGCAGCCGGGACAGGGGCTACGAGCAGTACTTC.

V and J are TRBV6-6 and TRBJ2-1, with 8 bases matching TRBD1. The CDR3 loop spans 16 amino acids. The germline V gene has CDR1 MNHNY and CDR2 SVGAGI (reference sequence). J gave up 3 bases and V 4 bases, and 8 bases lay outside the gene matches. This CDR3 is CASSSGQATIYNEQFF. The CDR3 DNA follows: TGTGCCAGCAGTTCGGGACAGGCGACGATCTACAATGAGCAGTTCTTC.